This entry lists 2 T cell receptor beta chains sequenced from one sample in a study of blood T cell repertoires in COVID-19. Sequencing used immunoSEQ multiplex PCR; TCRdb keeps in-frame clones, though not all of them. The sample contains roughly 34,000 clones, roughly four fifths of which appear only once. Sequenced material: peripheral blood. Receptors originate from a human donor in a cohort sampled during active COVID-19.

This clone was observed a single time. The chain uses TRBV7-8 and TRBJ1-2; TRBD1 agrees at 9 bases. This CDR3 has 15 residues. V was pared by 5 bases and J by 3 bases, with 7 bases of the junction left unmatched. Per the germline V gene, CDR1 is SGHVS and CDR2 is FQNEAQ. The CDR3 coding sequence is TGTGCCAGCAGCACAAGGGACAGGGCCGACTATGGCTACACCTTC. Translation gives CASSTRDRADYGYTF.

V is TRBV18 and J is TRBJ2-2; 7 bases agree with TRBD2. V gave up 3 bases and J gave up 4 bases; unmatched junction bases: 11. The CDR3 consists of 17 residues. Germline CDR1 reads KGHSH; CDR2 reads LQKENI. The DNA of the CDR3 is TGTGCCAGCTCACCCTTCTCTAGCGGCGGGGGCACCGGGGAGCTGTTTTTT. It yields the protein CASSPFSSGGGTGELFF.